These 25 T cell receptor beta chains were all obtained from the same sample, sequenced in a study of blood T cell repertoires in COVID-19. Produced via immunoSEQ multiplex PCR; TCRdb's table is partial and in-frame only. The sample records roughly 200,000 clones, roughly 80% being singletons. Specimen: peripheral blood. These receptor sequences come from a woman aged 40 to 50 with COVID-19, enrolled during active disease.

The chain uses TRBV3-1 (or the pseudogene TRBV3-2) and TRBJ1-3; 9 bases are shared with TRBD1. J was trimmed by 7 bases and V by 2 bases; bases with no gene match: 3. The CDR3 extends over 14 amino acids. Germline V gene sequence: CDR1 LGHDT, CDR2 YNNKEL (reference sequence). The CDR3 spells CASSQLTGGNTIYF. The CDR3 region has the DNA TGTGCCAGCAGCCAATTGACAGGGGGGAACACCATATATTTT.

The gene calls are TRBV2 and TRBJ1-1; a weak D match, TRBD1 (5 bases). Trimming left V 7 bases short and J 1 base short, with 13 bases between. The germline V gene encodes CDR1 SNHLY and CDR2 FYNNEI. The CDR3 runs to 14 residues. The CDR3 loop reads CASTPGLWNTEAFF. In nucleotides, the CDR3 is TGTGCCAGCACCCCGGGACTTTGGAACACTGAAGCTTTCTTT.

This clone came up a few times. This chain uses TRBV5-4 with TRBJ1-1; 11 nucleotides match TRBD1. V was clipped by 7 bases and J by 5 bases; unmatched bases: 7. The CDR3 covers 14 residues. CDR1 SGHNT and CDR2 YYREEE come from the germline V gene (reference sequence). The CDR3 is CASRGQGAGTEAFF. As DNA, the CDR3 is TGTGCCAGCCGAGGACAGGGGGCGGGAACTGAAGCTTTCTTT.

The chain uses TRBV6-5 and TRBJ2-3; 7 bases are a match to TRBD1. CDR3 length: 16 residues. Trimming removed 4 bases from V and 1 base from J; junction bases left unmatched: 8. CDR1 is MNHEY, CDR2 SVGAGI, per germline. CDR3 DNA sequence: TGTGCCAGCAGTTTCGTGACAGGGTCCGGCACAGATACGCAGTATTTT. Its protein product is CASSFVTGSGTDTQYF.

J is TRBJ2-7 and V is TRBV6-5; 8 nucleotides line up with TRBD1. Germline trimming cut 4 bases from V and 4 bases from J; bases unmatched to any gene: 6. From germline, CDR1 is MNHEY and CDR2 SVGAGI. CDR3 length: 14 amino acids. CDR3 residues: CASSSRTGRYEQYF. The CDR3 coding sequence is TGTGCCAGCAGTTCGCGGACAGGGAGGTACGAGCAGTACTTC.

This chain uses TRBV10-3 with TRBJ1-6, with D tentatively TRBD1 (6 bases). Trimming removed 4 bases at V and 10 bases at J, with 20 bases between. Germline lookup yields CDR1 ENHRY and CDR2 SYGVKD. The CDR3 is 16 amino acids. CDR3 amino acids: CAISAHPSGEGSPLHF. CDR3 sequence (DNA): TGTGCCATCAGTGCCCACCCATCAGGGGAGGGATCACCCCTCCACTTT.

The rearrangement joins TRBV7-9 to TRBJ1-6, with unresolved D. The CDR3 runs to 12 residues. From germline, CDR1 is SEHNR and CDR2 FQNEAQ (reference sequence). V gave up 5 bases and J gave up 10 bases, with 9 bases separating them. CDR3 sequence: CASSQAASPLHF. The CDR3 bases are TGTGCCAGCAGCCAGGCCGCCTCACCCCTCCACTTT.

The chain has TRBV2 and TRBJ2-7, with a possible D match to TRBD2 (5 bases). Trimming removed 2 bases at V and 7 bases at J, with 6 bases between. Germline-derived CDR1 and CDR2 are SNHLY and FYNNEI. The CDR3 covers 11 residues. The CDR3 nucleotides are TGTGCCAGCAGTGAATGGGAGGAGCAGTACTTC. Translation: CASSEWEEQYF.

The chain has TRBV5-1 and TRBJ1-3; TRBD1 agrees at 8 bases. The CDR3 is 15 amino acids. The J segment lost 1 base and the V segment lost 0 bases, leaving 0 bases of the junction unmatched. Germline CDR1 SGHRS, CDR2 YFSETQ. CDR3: CASSLGDRSGNTIYF. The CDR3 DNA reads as TGCGCCAGCAGCTTGGGGGACAGGTCTGGAAACACCATATATTTT. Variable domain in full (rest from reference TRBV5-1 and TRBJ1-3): KAGVTQTPRYLIKTRGQQVTLSCSPISGHRSVSWYQQTPGQGLQFLFEYFSETQRNKGNFPGRFSGRQFSNSRSEMNVSTLELGDSALYLCASSLGDRSGNTIYFGEGSWLTVV.

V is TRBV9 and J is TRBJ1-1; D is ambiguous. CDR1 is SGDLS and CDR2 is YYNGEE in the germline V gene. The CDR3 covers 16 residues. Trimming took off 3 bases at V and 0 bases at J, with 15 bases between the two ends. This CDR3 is CASSAGSEVMNTEAFF. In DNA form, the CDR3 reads TGTGCCAGCAGCGCGGGGTCAGAGGTCATGAACACTGAAGCTTTCTTT.

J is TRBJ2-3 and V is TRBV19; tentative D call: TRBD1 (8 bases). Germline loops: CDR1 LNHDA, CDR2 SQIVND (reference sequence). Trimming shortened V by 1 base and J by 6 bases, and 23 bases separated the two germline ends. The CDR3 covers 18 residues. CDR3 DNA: TGTGCCAGTAGTATAGGGGAGGGACAGGCCTCAAGGTCGGATACGCAGTATTTT. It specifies CASSIGEGQASRSDTQYF.

CDR3 in amino acids: CASSDPTGGNEQFF. The CDR3 DNA sequence: TGTGCCAGCAGTGACCCGACAGGGGGCAATGAGCAGTTCTTC. J is TRBJ2-1 and V is TRBV6-4, with 9 bases lining up with TRBD1. CDR1 and CDR2 from the germline V gene are MRHNA and SNTAGT. J gave up 6 bases and V 2 bases, and 2 bases lay outside the gene matches. CDR3 length: 14 amino acids.

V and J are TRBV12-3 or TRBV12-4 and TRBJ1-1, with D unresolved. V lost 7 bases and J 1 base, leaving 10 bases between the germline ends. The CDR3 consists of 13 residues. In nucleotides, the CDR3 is TGTGCCAGCACATTCCGGGAGAACACTGAAGCTTTCTTT. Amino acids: CASTFRENTEAFF.

The CDR3 nucleotides are TGTGCCAGCTCACCAGGGACAGGGATAGAGACCCAGTACTTC. Protein: CASSPGTGIETQYF. The chain carries TRBV18 and TRBJ2-5; TRBD1 agrees at 9 bases. The junction had 2 bases not matched to a gene; V was cut back by 2 bases and J by 4 bases. This CDR3 region has 14 residues. Per germline, CDR1 KGHSH and CDR2 LQKENI.

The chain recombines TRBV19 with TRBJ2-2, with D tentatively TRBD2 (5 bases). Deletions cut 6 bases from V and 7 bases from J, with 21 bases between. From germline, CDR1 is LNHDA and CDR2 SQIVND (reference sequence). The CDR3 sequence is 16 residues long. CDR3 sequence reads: CASSPLTRGGSGELFF. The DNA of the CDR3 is TGTGCCAGTAGCCCCTTGACCCGAGGAGGTAGCGGGGAGCTGTTTTTT. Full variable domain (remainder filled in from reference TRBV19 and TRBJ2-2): DGGITQSPKYLFRKEGQNVTLSCEQNLNHDAMYWYRQDPGQGLRLIYYSQIVNDFQKGDIAEGYSVSREKKESFPLTVTSAQKNPTAFYLCASSPLTRGGSGELFFGEGSRLTVL.

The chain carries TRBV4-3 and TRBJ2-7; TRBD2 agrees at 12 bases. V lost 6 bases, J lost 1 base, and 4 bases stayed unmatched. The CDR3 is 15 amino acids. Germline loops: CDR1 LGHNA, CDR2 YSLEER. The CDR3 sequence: CASRPGTSGSYEQYF. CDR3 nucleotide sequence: TGCGCCAGCAGGCCCGGGACTAGCGGGTCCTACGAGCAGTACTTC.

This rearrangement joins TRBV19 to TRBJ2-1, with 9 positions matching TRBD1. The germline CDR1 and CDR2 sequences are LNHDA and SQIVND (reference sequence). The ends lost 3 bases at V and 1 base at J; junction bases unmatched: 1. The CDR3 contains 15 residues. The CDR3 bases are TGTGCCAGTAGTATGACAGGGGGATCCTACAATGAGCAGTTCTTC. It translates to CASSMTGGSYNEQFF.

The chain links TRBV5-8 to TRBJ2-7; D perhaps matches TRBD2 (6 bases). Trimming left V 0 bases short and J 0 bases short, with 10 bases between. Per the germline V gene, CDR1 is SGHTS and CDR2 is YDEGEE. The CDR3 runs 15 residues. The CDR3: CASSLAGVSSYEQYF. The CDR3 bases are TGTGCCAGCAGCTTGGCGGGGGTAAGCTCCTACGAGCAGTACTTC.

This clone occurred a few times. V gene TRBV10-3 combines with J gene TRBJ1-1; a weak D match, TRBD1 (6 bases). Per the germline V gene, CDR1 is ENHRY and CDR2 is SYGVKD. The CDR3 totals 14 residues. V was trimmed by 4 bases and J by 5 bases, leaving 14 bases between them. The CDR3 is CAISGNWGRTEAFF. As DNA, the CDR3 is TGTGCCATCAGTGGGAATTGGGGGCGGACTGAAGCTTTCTTT.

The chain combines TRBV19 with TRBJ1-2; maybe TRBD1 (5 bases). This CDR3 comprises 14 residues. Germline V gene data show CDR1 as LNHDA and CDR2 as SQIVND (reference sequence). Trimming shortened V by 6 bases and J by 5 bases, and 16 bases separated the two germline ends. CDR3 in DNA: TGTGCCAGTAGGCGAGGAGGGGAAGTATATGGCTACACCTTC. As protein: CASRRGGEVYGYTF.

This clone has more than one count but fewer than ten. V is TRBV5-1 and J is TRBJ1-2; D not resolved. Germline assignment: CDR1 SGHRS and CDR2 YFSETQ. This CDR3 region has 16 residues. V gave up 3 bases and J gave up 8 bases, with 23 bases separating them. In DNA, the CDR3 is TGCGCCAGCAGCTCCGGAACCGACGGGAGAAATAAGGGCTACACCTTC. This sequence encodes CASSSGTDGRNKGYTF.

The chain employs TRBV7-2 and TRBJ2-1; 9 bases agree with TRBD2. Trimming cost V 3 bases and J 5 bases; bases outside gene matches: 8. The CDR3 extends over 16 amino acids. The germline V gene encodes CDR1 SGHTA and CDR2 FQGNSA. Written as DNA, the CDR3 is TGTGCCAGCAGCTTCGCTGCGGGAGGGCCGGACAATGAGCAGTTCTTC. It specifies CASSFAAGGPDNEQFF. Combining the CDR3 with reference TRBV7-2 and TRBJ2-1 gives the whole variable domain GAGVSQSPSNKVTEKGKDVELRCDPISGHTALYWYRQSLGQGLEFLIYFQGNSAPDKSGLPSDRFSAERTGGSVSTLTIQRTQQEDSAVYLCASSFAAGGPDNEQFFGPGTRLTVL.

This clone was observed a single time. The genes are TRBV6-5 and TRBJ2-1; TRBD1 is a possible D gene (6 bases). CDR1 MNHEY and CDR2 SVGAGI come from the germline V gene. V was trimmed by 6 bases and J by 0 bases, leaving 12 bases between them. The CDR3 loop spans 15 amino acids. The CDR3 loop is CASSPGQFSYNEQFF. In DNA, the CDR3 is TGTGCCAGCAGCCCCGGACAGTTCTCCTACAATGAGCAGTTCTTC.

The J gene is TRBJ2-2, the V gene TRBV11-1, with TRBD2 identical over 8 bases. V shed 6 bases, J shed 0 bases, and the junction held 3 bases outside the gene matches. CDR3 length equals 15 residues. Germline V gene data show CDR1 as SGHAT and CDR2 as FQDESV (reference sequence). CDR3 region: CASRPGLANTGELFF. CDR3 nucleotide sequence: TGTGCCAGCAGGCCGGGACTAGCGAACACCGGGGAGCTGTTTTTT.

The CDR3 region has the DNA TGTGCCAGCAGCCAAGATGCCACGGGGTTGCGAACTAATGAAAAACTGTTTTTT. It is translated as CASSQDATGLRTNEKLFF. The rearrangement joins TRBV14 to TRBJ1-4; D is ambiguous. CDR3 length: 18 residues. V was clipped by 0 bases and J by 1 base, with 15 bases between them. The V gene's germline CDR1 is SGHDN and CDR2 FVKESK. Based on the CDR3 plus reference TRBV14 and TRBJ1-4, the full variable domain is EAGVTQFPSHSVIEKGQTVTLRCDPISGHDNLYWYRRVMGKEIKFLLHFVKESKQDESGMPNNRFLAERTGGTYSTLKVQPAELEDSGVYFCASSQDATGLRTNEKLFFGSGTQLSVL.